The 2 T cell receptor beta chains in this list originate from one sample, sequenced in a study of blood T cell repertoires in COVID-19. Method: immunoSEQ multiplex PCR; TCRdb's copy keeps in-frame clones and lacks some. The profile covers about 160,000 clones, with approximately 93% appearing a single time and 2% taken by the ten largest. Input material: peripheral blood. The origin of the receptors is a woman between 55 and 75 years old with COVID-19, enrolled during active disease.

This clone appeared a single time. The V and J genes are TRBV5-8 and TRBJ2-3; D gene ambiguous. The germline V gene encodes CDR1 SGHTS and CDR2 YDEGEE. CDR3 size: 13 residues. V lost 1 base to trimming and J lost 3 bases, with 6 bases between them. The CDR3 reads CASSLLRTDTQYF. CDR3 sequence (DNA): TGTGCCAGCAGCTTGCTTAGAACAGATACGCAGTATTTT.

The chain carries TRBV11-2 and TRBJ1-1; no firm D call. Trimming stripped 2 bases from V and 6 bases from J, with 16 bases between. The CDR3 consists of 15 residues. The V gene's germline CDR1 is SGHAT and CDR2 FQNNGV. The CDR3 DNA sequence: TGTGCCAGCAGCTTATCCCACGTTTTGACATCTGAAGCTTTCTTT. Translation: CASSLSHVLTSEAFF.